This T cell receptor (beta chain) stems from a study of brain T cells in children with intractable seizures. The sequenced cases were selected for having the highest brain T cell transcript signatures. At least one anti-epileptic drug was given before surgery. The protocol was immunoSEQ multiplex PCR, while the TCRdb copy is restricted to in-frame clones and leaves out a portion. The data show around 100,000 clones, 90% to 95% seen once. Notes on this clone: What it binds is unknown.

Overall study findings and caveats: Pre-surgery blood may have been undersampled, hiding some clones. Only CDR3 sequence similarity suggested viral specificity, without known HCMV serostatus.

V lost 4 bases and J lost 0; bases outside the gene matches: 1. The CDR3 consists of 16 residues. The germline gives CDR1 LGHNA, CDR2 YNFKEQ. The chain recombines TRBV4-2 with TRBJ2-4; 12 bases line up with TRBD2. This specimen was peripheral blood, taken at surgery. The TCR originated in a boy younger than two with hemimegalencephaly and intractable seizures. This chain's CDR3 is CASSPGLAGAKNIQYF. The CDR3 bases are TGTGCCAGCAGCCCGGGACTAGCGGGAGCCAAAAACATTCAGTACTTC.